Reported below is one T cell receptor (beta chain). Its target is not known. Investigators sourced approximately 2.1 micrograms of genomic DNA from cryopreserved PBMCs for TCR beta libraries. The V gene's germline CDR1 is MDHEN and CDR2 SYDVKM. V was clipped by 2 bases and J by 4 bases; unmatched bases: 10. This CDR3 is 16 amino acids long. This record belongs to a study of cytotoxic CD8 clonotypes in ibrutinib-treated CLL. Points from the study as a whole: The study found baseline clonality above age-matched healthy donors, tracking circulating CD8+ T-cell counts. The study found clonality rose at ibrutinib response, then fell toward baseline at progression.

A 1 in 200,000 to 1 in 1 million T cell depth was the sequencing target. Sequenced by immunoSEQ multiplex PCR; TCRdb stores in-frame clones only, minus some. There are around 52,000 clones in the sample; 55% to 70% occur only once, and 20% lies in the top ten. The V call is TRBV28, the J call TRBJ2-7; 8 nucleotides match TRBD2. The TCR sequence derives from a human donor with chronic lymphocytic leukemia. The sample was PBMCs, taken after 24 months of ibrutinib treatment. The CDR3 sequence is CASSLTTSAFPYEQYF. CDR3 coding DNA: TGTGCCAGCAGTTTAACGACTAGCGCCTTCCCATACGAGCAGTACTTC.